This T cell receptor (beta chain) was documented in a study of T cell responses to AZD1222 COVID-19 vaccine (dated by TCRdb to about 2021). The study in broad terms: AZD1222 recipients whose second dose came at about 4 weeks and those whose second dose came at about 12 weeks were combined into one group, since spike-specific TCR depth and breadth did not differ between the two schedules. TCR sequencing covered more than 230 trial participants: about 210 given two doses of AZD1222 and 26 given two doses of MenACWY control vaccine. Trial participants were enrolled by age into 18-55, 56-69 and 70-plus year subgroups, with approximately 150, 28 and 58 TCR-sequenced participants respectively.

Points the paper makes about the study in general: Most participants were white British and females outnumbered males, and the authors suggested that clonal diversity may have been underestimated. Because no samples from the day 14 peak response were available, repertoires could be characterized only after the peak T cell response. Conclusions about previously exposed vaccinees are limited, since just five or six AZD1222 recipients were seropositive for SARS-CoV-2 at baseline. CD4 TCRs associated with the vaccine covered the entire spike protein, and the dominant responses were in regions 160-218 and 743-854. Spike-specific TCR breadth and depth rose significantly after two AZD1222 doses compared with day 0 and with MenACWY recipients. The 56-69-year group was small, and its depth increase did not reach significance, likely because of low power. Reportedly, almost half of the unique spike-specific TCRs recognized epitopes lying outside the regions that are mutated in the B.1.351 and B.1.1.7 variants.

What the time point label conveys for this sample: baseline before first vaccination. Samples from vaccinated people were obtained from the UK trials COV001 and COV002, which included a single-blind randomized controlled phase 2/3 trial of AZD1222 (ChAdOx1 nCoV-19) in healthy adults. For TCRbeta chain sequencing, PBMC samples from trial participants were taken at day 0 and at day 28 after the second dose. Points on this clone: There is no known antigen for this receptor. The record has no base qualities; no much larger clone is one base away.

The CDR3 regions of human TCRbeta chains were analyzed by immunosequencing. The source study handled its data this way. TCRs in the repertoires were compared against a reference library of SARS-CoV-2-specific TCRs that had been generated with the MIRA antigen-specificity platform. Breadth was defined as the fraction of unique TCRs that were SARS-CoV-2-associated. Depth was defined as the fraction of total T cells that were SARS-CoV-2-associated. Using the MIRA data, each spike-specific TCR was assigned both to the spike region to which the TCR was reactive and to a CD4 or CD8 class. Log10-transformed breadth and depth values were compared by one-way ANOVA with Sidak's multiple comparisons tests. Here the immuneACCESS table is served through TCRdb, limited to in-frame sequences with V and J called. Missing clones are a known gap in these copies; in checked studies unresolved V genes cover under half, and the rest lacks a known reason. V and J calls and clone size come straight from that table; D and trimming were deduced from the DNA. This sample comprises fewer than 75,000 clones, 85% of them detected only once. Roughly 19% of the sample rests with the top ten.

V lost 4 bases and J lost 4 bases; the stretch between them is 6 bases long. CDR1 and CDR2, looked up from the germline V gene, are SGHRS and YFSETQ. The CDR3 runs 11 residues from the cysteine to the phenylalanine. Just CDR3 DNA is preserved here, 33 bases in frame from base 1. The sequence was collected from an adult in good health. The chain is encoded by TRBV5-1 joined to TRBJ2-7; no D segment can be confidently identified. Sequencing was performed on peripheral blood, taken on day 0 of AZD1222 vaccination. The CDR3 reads CASSPGYEQYF. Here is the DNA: TGCGCCAGCAGCCCTGGGTACGAGCAGTACTTC.